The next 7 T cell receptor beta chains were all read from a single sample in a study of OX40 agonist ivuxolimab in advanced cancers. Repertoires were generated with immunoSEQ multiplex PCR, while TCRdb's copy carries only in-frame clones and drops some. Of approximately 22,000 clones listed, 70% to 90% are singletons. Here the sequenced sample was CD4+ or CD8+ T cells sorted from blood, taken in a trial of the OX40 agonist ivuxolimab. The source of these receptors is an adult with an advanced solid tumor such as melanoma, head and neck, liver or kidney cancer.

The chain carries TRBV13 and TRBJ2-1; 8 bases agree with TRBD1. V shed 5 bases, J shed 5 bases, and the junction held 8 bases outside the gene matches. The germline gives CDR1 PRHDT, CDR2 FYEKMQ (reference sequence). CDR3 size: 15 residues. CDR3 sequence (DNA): TGTGCCAGCAGCCCGGACAGGGCGGCTCACAATGAGCAGTTCTTC. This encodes CASSPDRAAHNEQFF.

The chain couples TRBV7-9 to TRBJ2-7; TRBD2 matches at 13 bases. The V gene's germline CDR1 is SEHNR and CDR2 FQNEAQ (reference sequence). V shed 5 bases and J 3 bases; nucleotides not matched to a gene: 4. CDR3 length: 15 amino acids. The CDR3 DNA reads TGTGCCAGCAGCCCCAGACTAGCGGGGGGCTACGAGCAGTACTTC. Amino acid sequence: CASSPRLAGGYEQYF.

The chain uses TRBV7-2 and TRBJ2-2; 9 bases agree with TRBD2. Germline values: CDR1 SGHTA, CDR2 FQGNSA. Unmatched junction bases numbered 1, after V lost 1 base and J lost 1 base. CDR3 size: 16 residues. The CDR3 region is CASSLGLAENTGELFF. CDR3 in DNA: TGTGCCAGCAGCTTAGGACTAGCGGAGAACACCGGGGAGCTGTTTTTT.

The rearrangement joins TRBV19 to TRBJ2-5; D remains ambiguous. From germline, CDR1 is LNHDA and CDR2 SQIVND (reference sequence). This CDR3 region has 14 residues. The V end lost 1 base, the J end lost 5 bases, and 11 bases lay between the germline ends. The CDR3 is CASSIASSWETQYF. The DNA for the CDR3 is TGTGCCAGTAGTATAGCAAGTAGTTGGGAGACCCAGTACTTC. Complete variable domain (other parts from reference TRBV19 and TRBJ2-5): DGGITQSPKYLFRKEGQNVTLSCEQNLNHDAMYWYRQDPGQGLRLIYYSQIVNDFQKGDIAEGYSVSREKKESFPLTVTSAQKNPTAFYLCASSIASSWETQYFGPGTRLLVL.

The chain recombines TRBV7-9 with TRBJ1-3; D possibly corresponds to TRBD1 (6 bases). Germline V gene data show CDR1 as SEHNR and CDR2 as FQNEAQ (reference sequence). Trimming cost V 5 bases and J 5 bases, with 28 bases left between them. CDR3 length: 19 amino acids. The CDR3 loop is CASSPPEVGDTYIRNTIYF. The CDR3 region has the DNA TGTGCCAGCAGCCCACCTGAGGTCGGGGACACCTACATTCGAAACACCATATATTTT.

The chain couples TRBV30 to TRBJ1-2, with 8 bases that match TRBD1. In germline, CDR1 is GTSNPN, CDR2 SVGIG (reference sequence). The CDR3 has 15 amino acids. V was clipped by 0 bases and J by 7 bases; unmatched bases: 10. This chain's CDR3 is CAWSVPLTGEFGYTF. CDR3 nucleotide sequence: TGTGCCTGGAGTGTACCCCTGACAGGGGAGTTTGGCTACACCTTC.

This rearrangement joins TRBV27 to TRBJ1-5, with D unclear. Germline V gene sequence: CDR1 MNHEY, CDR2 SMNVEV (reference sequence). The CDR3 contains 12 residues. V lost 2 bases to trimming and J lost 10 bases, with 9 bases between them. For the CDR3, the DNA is TGTGCCAGCAGTTTACGGGGTCAACCCCAGCATTTT. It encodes CASSLRGQPQHF.